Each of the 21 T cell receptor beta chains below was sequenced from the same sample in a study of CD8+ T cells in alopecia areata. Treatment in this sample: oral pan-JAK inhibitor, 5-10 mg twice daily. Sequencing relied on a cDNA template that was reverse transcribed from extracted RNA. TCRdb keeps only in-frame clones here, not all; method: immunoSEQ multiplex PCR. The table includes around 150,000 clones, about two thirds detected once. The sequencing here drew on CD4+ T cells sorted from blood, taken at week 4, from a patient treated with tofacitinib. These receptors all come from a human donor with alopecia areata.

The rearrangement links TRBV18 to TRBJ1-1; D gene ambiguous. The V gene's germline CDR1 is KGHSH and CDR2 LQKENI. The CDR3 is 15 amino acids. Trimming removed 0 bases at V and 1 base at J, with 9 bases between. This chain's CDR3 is CASSPPARGNTEAFF. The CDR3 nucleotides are TGTGCCAGCTCACCACCCGCGCGGGGGAACACTGAAGCTTTCTTT.

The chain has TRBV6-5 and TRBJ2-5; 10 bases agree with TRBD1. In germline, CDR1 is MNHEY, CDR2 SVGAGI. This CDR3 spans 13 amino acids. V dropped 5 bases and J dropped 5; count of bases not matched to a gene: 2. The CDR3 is CASSLGQGETQYF. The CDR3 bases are TGTGCCAGCAGTCTGGGACAGGGGGAGACCCAGTACTTC.

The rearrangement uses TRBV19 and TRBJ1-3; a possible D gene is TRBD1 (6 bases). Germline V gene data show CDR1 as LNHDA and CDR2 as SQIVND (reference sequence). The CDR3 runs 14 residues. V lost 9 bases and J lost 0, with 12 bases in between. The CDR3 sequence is CASATGTSGNTIYF. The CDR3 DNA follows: TGTGCCAGCGCAACAGGGACCTCTGGAAACACCATATATTTT.

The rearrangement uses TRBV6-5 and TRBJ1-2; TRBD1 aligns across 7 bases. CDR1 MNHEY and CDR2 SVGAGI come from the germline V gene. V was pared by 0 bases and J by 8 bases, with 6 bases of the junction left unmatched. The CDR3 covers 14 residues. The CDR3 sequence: CASSYSTGVEGYTF. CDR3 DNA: TGTGCCAGCAGTTACTCAACAGGGGTTGAGGGCTACACCTTC.

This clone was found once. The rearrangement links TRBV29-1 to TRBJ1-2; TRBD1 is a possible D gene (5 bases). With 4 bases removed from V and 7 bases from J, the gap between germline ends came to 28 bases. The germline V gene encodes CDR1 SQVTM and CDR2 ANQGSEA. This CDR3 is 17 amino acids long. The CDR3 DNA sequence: TGCAGCGTTGGGCCTGGCGCAGGGACCCCAGGAGTCGGTGGCTACACCTTC. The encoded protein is CSVGPGAGTPGVGGYTF.

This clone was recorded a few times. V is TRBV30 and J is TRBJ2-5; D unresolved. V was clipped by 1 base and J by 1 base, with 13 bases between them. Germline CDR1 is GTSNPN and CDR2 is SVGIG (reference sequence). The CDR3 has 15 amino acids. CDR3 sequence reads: CAWSAGLPVQETQYF. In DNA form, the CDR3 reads TGTGCCTGGAGTGCTGGGCTCCCTGTCCAAGAGACCCAGTACTTC. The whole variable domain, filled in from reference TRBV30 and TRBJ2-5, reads SQTIHQWPATLVQPVGSPLSLECTVEGTSNPNLYWYRQAAGRGLQLLFYSVGIGQISSEVPQNLSASRPQDRQFILSSKKLLLSDSGFYLCAWSAGLPVQETQYFGPGTRLLVL.

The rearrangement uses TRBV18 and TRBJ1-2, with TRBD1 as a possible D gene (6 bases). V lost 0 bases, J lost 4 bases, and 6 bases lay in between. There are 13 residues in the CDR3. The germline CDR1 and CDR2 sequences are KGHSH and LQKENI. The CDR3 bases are TGTGCCAGCTCACCACCAGGGGGCTATGGCTACACCTTC. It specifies CASSPPGGYGYTF. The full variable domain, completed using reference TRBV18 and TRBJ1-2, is NAGVMQNPRHLVRRRGQEARLRCSPMKGHSHVYWYRQLPEEGLKFMVYLQKENIIDESGMPKERFSAEFPKEGPSILRIQQVVRGDSAAYFCASSPPGGYGYTFGSGTRLTVV.

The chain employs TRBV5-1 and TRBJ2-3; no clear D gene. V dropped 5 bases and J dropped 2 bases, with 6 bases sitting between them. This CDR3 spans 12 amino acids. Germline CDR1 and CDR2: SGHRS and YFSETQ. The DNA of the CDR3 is TGCGCCAGCAGAAGGACCACAGATACGCAGTATTTT. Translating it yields CASRRTTDTQYF.

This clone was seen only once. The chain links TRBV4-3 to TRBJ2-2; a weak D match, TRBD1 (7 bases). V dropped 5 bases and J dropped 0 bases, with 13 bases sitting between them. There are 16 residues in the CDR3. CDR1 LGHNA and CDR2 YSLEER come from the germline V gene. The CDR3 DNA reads TGCGCCAGCAGCTCAGGGGGGCCCCCGAACACCGGGGAGCTGTTTTTT. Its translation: CASSSGGPPNTGELFF.

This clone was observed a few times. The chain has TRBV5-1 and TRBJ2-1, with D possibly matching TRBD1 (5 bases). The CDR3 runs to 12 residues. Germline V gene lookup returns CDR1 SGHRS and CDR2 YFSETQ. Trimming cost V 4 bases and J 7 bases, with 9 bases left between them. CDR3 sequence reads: CASSLGVNEQFF. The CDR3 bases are TGCGCCAGCAGCCTAGGGGTGAATGAGCAGTTCTTC.

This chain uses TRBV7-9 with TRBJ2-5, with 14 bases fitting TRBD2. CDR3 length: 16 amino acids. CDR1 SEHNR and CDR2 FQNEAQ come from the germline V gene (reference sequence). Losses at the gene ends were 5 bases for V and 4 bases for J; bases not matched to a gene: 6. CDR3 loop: CASSLRGLAGVETQYF. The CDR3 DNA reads TGTGCCAGCAGCCTCCGGGGACTAGCGGGGGTAGAGACCCAGTACTTC.

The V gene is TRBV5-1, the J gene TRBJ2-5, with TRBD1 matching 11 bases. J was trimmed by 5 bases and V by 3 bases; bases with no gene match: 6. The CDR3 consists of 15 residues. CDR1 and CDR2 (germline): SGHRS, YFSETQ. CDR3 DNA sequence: TGCGCCAGCAGCTCGGGGACAGGGGGGATGGAGACCCAGTACTTC. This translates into CASSSGTGGMETQYF.

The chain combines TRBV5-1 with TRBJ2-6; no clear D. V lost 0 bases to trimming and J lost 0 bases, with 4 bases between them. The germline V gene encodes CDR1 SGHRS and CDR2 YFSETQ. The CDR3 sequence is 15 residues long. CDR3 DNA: TGCGCCAGCAGCTTGGCAGGCTCTGGGGCCAACGTCCTGACTTTC. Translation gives CASSLAGSGANVLTF.

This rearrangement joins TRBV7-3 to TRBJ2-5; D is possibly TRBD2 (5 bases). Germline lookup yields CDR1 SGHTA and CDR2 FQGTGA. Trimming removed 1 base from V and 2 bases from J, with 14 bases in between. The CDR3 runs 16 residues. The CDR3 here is CASSLNSRGSQETQYF. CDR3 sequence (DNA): TGTGCCAGCAGCTTAAATTCTAGAGGGTCGCAAGAGACCCAGTACTTC. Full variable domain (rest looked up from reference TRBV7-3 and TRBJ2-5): GAGVSQTPSNKVTEKGKYVELRCDPISGHTALYWYRQSLGQGPEFLIYFQGTGAADDSGLPNDRFFAVRPEGSVSTLKIQRTERGDSAVYLCASSLNSRGSQETQYFGPGTRLLVL.

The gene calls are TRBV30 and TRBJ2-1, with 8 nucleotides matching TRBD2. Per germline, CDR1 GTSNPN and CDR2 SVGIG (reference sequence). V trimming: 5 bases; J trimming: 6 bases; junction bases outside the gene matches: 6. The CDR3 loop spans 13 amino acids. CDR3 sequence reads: CAWGGGGSNEQFF. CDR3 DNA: TGTGCCTGGGGAGGCGGGGGGAGCAATGAGCAGTTCTTC.

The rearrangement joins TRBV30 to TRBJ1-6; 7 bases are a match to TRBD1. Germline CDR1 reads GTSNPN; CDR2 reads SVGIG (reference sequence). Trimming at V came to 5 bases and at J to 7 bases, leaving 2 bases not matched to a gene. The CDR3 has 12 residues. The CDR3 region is CAWDRENSPLHF. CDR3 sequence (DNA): TGTGCCTGGGACAGGGAAAATTCACCCCTCCACTTT. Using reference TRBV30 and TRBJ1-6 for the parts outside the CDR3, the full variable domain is SQTIHQWPATLVQPVGSPLSLECTVEGTSNPNLYWYRQAAGRGLQLLFYSVGIGQISSEVPQNLSASRPQDRQFILSSKKLLLSDSGFYLCAWDRENSPLHFGNGTRLTVT.

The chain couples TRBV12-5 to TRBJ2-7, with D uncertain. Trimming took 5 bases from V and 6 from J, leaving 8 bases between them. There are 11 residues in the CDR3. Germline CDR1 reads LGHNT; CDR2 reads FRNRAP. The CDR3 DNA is TGTGCTAGTGGTCTGTTGGTCGAGCAGTACTTC. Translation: CASGLLVEQYF.

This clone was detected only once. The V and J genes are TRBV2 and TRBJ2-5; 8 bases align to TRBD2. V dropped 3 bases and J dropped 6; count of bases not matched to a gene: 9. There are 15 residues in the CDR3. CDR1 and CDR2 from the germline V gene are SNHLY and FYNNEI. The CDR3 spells CASSDQRGPRQTQYF. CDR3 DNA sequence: TGTGCCAGCAGTGATCAGCGGGGGCCGCGCCAGACCCAGTACTTC.

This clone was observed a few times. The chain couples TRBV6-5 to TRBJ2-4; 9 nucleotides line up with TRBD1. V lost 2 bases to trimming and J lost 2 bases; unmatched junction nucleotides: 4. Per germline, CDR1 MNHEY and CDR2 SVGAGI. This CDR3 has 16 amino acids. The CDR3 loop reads CASSYRGTGTKNIQYF. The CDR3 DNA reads TGTGCCAGCAGTTACCGCGGGACAGGGACCAAAAACATTCAGTACTTC.

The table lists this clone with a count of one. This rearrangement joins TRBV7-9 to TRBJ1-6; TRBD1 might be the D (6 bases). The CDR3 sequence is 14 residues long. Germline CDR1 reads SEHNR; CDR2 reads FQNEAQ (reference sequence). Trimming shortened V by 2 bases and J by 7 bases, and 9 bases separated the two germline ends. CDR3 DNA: TGTGCCAGCAGCTTAAAGACAGGAAATTCACCCCTCCACTTT. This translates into CASSLKTGNSPLHF.

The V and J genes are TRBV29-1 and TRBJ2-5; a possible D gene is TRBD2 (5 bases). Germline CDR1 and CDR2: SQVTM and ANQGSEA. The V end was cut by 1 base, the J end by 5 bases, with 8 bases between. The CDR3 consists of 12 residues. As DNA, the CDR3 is TGCAGCGTTGAAGTAGCGATGGAGACCCAGTACTTC. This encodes CSVEVAMETQYF.